Detailed here is one TCR beta chain. Its antigen is currently unknown. This sample is drawn from a study of beta chain features in type 1 diabetes. Study conclusions and caveats: Patients' naive, central memory and Treg TCRB repertoires seemed closer to one another than those of healthy donors.

Reverse transcription of all isolated RNA meant that expressed TCRB transcripts were sequenced. Only in-frame clones appear in the TCRdb table, and some are missing; sequencing was by immunoSEQ multiplex PCR. The sample consists of about 230,000 clones, 9.6% of them appearing once. The CDR3 has 18 amino acids. CDR1 and CDR2 from the germline V gene are SGHRS and YFSETQ. J gave up 1 base and V 3 bases, and 6 bases lay outside the gene matches. This receptor was obtained from a woman aged 18-29 years in good health. V and J are TRBV5-1 and TRBJ2-2, with 13 bases fitting TRBD2. Input material: naive CD4+ T cells from blood. CDR3 DNA sequence: TGCGCCAGCAGCTCTCAAGGGACTAGCGGGAAGAACACCGGGGAGCTGTTTTTT. It is translated as CASSSQGTSGKNTGELFF.